This paragraph reports one TCR beta chain. This specimen belongs to a study of blood T cell repertoires in COVID-19. The ends lost 3 bases at V and 0 bases at J; junction bases unmatched: 4. CDR3 length: 15 amino acids. Germline lookup yields CDR1 LGHDT and CDR2 YNNKEL (reference sequence). Profiling relied on immunoSEQ multiplex PCR, and the TCRdb table lists in-frame clones only, not all of them. The repertoire includes 130,000 or so clones, more than 70% of them detected once, and more than 5% sits in the top ten. The clonotype was recovered from an elderly man with active or convalescent COVID-19. The source material was peripheral blood. V usage is TRBV3-1 (or the pseudogene TRBV3-2) and J usage is TRBJ1-1, with 7 bases matching TRBD1. CDR3 DNA: TGTGCCAGCAGCCAGTCCGGGACAGTGAACACTGAAGCTTTCTTT. Translating gives CASSQSGTVNTEAFF.